This TCR beta chain was observed in a study of cytomegalovirus exposure and HLA in healthy donors. It was the roughly 110-subject validation cohort, separate from the approximately 700-subject first cohort, to which the donors belonged. Libraries were prepared by immunoSEQ multiplex PCR; TCRdb keeps only in-frame clonotypes and omits some of them. The sample contains 110,000 or so clones, 70% to 90% of which appear only once. The sequence was obtained from a man younger than 35 in good health and CMV-seropositive. Sequencing was performed on PBMCs.

CDR3 loop: CASSLGGLEHTYEQYF. CDR3 bases: TGTGCCAGCAGCTTAGGAGGACTGGAGCATACCTACGAGCAGTACTTC. The gene calls are TRBV7-9 and TRBJ2-7; possibly TRBD2 for D (5 bases). Per the germline V gene, CDR1 is SEHNR and CDR2 is FQNEAQ (reference sequence). This CDR3 has 16 residues. Trimming removed 1 base at V and 2 bases at J, with 15 bases between. Combining the CDR3 with reference TRBV7-9 and TRBJ2-7 gives the whole variable domain DTGVSQNPRHKITKRGQNVTFRCDPISEHNRLYWYRQTLGQGPEFLTYFQNEAQLEKSRLLSDRFSAERPKGSFSTLEIQRTEQGDSAMYLCASSLGGLEHTYEQYFGPGTRLTVT.